The rows below give T cell receptor beta chains drawn from one sample of a study of T cell repertoires in cytomegalovirus infection. TCRdb redid the calling of the reads with MiXCR, one entry per CDR3 protein. The sample comprises about 240,000 distinct CDR3 sequences, about 7% of which are singletons, and about 6.5% rests with the top ten. Sequencing was carried out using PBMCs. The receptors were sampled from a human donor in good health (CMV status not recorded). Some clones in this sample may be carry-over from other donors' samples. The CDR3 runs from the conserved cysteine through the conserved F or W. D genes are given only for firm matches. The listing skips clone size in some rows; elsewhere it reads once, few, many or a size class.

j_call v_call d_call clone_size cdr3_aa cdr3_nt
TRBJ1-6 TRBV4-3 NA NA CASSQDLGDIAYNSPLHF TGCGCCAGCAGCCAAGATCTCGGGGATATCGCCTATAATTCACCCCTCCACTTT
TRBJ1-3 TRBV6-2/TRBV6-3 TRBD1 many CASRSTGGPGNTIYF TGTGCCAGCAGGTCTACAGGGGGCCCCGGAAACACCATATATTTT
TRBJ2-3 TRBV5-1 TRBD1 many CASSFGQGGDTQYF TGCGCCAGCAGCTTTGGACAGGGAGGCGATACGCAGTATTTT
TRBJ2-7 TRBV2 TRBD2 many CASSGGDERGRSQYF TGTGCCAGCAGTGGGGGAGATGAGCGGGGGCGATCACAGTACTTC
TRBJ2-5 TRBV6-2/TRBV6-3 NA many CASSYSLDQETQYF TGTGCCAGCAGTTACTCACTTGACCAAGAGACCCAGTACTTC
TRBJ2-6 TRBV7-2 TRBD2 many CASSLGGAGGANVLTF TGTGCCAGCAGCTTAGGCGGAGCGGGAGGGGCCAACGTCCTGACTTTC
TRBJ1-1 TRBV7-3 NA many CASSLTTGYTEAFF TGTGCCAGCAGCTTAACTACAGGGTACACTGAAGCTTTCTTT
TRBJ1-2 TRBV7-2 TRBD1 once CASSLGRQGFYGYTF TGTGCCAGCAGCTTAGGAAGACAGGGATTCTATGGCTACACCTTC
TRBJ1-4 TRBV28 NA many CASSSQGYSVEKLFF TGTGCCAGCAGTAGTCAGGGATACAGCGTTGAAAAACTGTTTTTT
TRBJ1-1 TRBV11-2 NA NA CASSLLFRGEAFF TGTGCCAGCAGCCTCCTTTTCAGGGGTGAAGCTTTCTTT
TRBJ2-1 TRBV6-2/TRBV6-3 TRBD2 many CASSRLLAGGPGEQFF TGTGCCAGCAGCCGACTACTAGCGGGGGGGCCGGGTGAGCAGTTCTTC
TRBJ2-2 TRBV6-5 NA many CASRGPKGTPHPYTGELFF TGTGCCAGCAGAGGTCCTAAAGGGACCCCCCATCCGTACACCGGGGAGCTGTTTTTT
TRBJ1-5 TRBV23-1 NA many CASQLQAPPSSQHF TGCGCCAGCCAGTTACAGGCCCCCCCAAGTTCTCAGCATTTT
TRBJ2-3 TRBV7-2 TRBD2 many CASSLSGGALDTQYF TGTGCCAGCAGCTTGTCGGGGGGGGCCTTAGATACGCAGTATTTT
TRBJ2-1 TRBV11-3 TRBD2 NA CASSFIGGGAGNEQFF TGTGCCAGCAGCTTTATCGGCGGGGGGGCAGGGAATGAGCAGTTCTTC
TRBJ2-1 TRBV29-1 TRBD2 NA CSVRLAGAYNEQFF TGCAGCGTGAGACTAGCGGGGGCCTACAATGAGCAGTTCTTC
TRBJ1-2 TRBV14 NA many CASSLGIPYGYTF TGTGCCAGCTCCTTGGGGATCCCCTATGGCTACACCTTC
TRBJ2-7 TRBV5-1 TRBD1 many CASSGSLRGSEQYF TGCGCCAGCAGCGGGTCCCTCAGGGGGTCCGAGCAGTACTTC
TRBJ2-7 TRBV12-3/TRBV12-4 NA NA CASSFGSGGTGSYEQYF TGTGCCAGCAGTTTTGGGAGTGGGGGGACGGGTTCGTACGAGCAGTACTTC
TRBJ1-2 TRBV11-3 TRBD1 many CASSLRTGSGYTF TGTGCCAGCAGCCTACGGACAGGTAGCGGCTACACCTTC
TRBJ1-5 TRBV7-2 NA NA CASSLDSGRNQPQHF TGTGCCAGCAGCTTAGACTCGGGCAGAAATCAGCCCCAGCATTTT
TRBJ1-2 TRBV7-2 NA many CASSLLGPQYGYTF TGTGCCAGCAGCTTACTTGGCCCTCAATATGGCTACACCTTC
TRBJ1-6 TRBV25-1 NA many CASSEGGSELSPLHF TGTGCCAGCAGTGAAGGGGGCAGTGAACTTTCACCCCTCCACTTT
TRBJ2-1 TRBV9 NA many CASREGDYSYNEQFF TGTGCCAGCAGGGAGGGGGACTACTCCTACAATGAGCAGTTCTTC
TRBJ2-7 TRBV19 NA many CASSIPGAREQYF TGTGCCAGTAGTATTCCGGGGGCTCGCGAGCAGTACTTC
TRBJ2-1 TRBV12-3/TRBV12-4 TRBD2 many CASSPGRGVSYNEQFF TGTGCCAGCAGCCCGGGGAGGGGCGTCTCCTACAATGAGCAGTTCTTC
TRBJ1-2 TRBV6-5 NA many CASSYSPGSGYTF TGTGCCAGCAGTTACTCGCCAGGGTCTGGCTACACCTTC
TRBJ1-1 TRBV19 NA many CASSVRLGQNTEAFF TGTGCCAGTAGTGTCCGACTCGGACAGAACACTGAAGCTTTCTTT
TRBJ2-1 TRBV6-1 TRBD1 many CASRTGDFSYNEQFF TGTGCCAGCAGAACAGGGGATTTCTCCTACAATGAGCAGTTCTTC
TRBJ2-7 TRBV10-3 NA many CAISVVRVDEQYF TGTGCCATCAGTGTGGTCAGGGTCGACGAGCAGTACTTC
TRBJ1-5 TRBV7-2 NA many CASSLAGASNQPQHF TGTGCCAGCAGCTTAGCGGGGGCTAGCAATCAGCCCCAGCATTTT
TRBJ2-3 TRBV18 NA many CASSPGRKSTDTQYF TGTGCCAGCTCACCAGGCCGTAAAAGCACAGATACGCAGTATTTT
TRBJ1-6 TRBV6-2/TRBV6-3 NA many CASSYETNNSPLHF TGTGCCAGCAGTTACGAGACAAATAATTCACCCCTCCACTTT
TRBJ2-2 TRBV6-2/TRBV6-3 NA many CASSYGGGAPNTGELFF TGTGCCAGCAGTTACGGCGGCGGGGCGCCGAACACCGGGGAGCTGTTTTTT
TRBJ2-2 TRBV9 NA many CASSVKGYTGELFF TGTGCCAGCAGCGTAAAGGGGTACACCGGGGAGCTGTTTTTT
TRBJ2-4 TRBV7-2 NA many CASSPPPLNIQYF TGTGCCAGCAGCCCGCCCCCCCTAAACATTCAGTACTTC
TRBJ1-5 TRBV19 TRBD1 many CASSYQQGISNQPQHF TGTGCCAGTAGTTACCAACAGGGGATCAGCAATCAGCCCCAGCATTTT
TRBJ1-6 TRBV6-6 NA many CASSLKGGETPLHF TGTGCCAGCAGTCTTAAGGGGGGGGAGACACCCCTCCACTTT
TRBJ1-1 TRBV5-4 TRBD1 many CASSSPTGGGGNTEAFF TGTGCCAGCAGCTCGCCGACAGGGGGTGGCGGGAACACTGAAGCTTTCTTT
TRBJ2-3 TRBV7-2 TRBD1 many CASSFRTGGHTDTQYF TGTGCCAGCAGCTTCCGGACAGGGGGCCACACAGATACGCAGTATTTT
TRBJ1-1 TRBV2 NA many CASRWEGGGEAFF TGTGCCAGCAGATGGGAGGGCGGTGGTGAAGCTTTCTTT
TRBJ2-1 TRBV6-2/TRBV6-3 TRBD2 many CASSHGTSGTYNEQFF TGTGCCAGCAGTCACGGGACTAGCGGGACCTACAATGAGCAGTTCTTC
TRBJ1-4 TRBV7-2 TRBD1 many CASSWGRTGGEKLFF TGTGCCAGCAGCTGGGGCCGGACAGGGGGTGAAAAACTGTTTTTT
TRBJ2-1 TRBV3-1 TRBD2 many CASSYGLAGGPISNEQFF TGTGCCAGCAGCTATGGACTAGCGGGGGGGCCTATATCGAATGAGCAGTTCTTC
TRBJ1-2 TRBV6-1 TRBD1 many CASRWTGGEQGYGYTF TGTGCCAGCAGATGGACAGGGGGCGAGCAGGGCTATGGCTACACCTTC
TRBJ1-2 TRBV4-1 NA many CASSLLREVGYTF TGCGCCAGCAGCCTCCTGAGGGAAGTTGGCTACACCTTC
TRBJ2-3 TRBV20-1 TRBD2 many CSARIASGGADTQYF TGCAGTGCTAGAATTGCTAGCGGGGGGGCGGATACGCAGTATTTT
TRBJ2-7 TRBV27 NA many CASTSLPLQAPTYEQYF TGTGCCAGCACCTCTCTACCTTTACAGGCTCCTACCTACGAGCAGTACTTC
TRBJ2-1 TRBV18 NA many CASSLQLGSSSYNEQFF TGTGCCAGCTCACTTCAGTTGGGCAGCAGCTCCTACAATGAGCAGTTCTTC
TRBJ1-1 TRBV5-1 NA NA CASTVTDATGGVAFF TGCGCCAGCACCGTAACCGACGCTACCGGCGGAGTAGCTTTCTTT